The entry below gives a single T cell receptor beta chain sequence along with its context. The antigen remains unidentified. V was pared by 3 bases and J by 3 bases, with 8 bases between. The germline V gene has CDR1 MGHDK and CDR2 SYGVNS. This CDR3 has 13 amino acids. The data originate from a study of T cell responses to AZD1222 COVID-19 vaccine. Study results and caveats: Seropositivity was recorded at baseline in only five to seven AZD1222 recipients. Among the donors, most were white British and more were female, and clonal diversity was possibly underestimated. When two AZD1222 doses had been given, Spike-specific TCR breadth and depth rose.

The protocol was immunoSEQ multiplex PCR, while the TCRdb copy is restricted to in-frame clones and leaves out a portion. The table lists under 150,000 clones, with about 2% in the top ten. The chain couples TRBV25-1 to TRBJ1-1, with D perhaps TRBD1 (6 bases). The sequence came from an adult in good health. The sequenced sample was peripheral blood. CDR3 nucleotide sequence: TGTGCCAGCAGTGATTACAGGGACACTGAAGCTTTCTTT. Translating gives CASSDYRDTEAFF.